Below are 16 T cell receptor beta chains sequenced from a single sample in a study of T cell repertoires in cytomegalovirus infection. These receptors' targets are unknown. Via MiXCR, TCRdb re-called the reads, giving one row per CDR3 protein. Of roughly 990,000 distinct CDR3 sequences in the sample, around 29% were seen once. The sample in question was cultured CD8+ T cells from PBMCs, obtained from culture after CMV antigen stimulation. The receptors shown here come from a human donor in good health (CMV status not recorded). Some clones in this sample may be carry-over from other donors' samples.

The chain couples TRBV28 to TRBJ1-5; 7 bases agree with TRBD1. Germline CDR1 is MDHEN and CDR2 is SYDVKM. This CDR3 has 14 residues. With 6 bases clipped from V and 2 bases from J, the junction kept 4 bases outside the gene matches. The CDR3: CASRFGQGNQPQHF. CDR3 DNA: TGTGCCAGCAGATTCGGACAGGGCAATCAGCCCCAGCATTTT.

The table lists this clonotype with a few counts. The rearrangement uses TRBV29-1 and TRBJ2-5, with TRBD1 identical over 7 bases. Unmatched junction bases numbered 7, after V lost 0 bases and J lost 0 bases. Germline V CDR1 and CDR2: SQVTM, ANQGSEA. The CDR3 contains 16 residues. The CDR3 protein is CSVEDEGQTYQETQYF. CDR3 in DNA: TGCAGCGTTGAAGATGAGGGACAGACGTACCAAGAGACCCAGTACTTC.

This clonotype came up a few times. This chain connects TRBV28 to TRBJ2-7; TRBD2 agrees at 7 bases. Trimming took 3 bases from V and 3 from J; bases not matched to a gene: 5. Germline V gene lookup returns CDR1 MDHEN and CDR2 SYDVKM. The CDR3 has 14 residues. The CDR3 bases are TGTGCCAGCAGTTTTTCGGGGGACTACTACGAGCAGTACGTC. Translated, it gives CASSFSGDYYEQYV.

This clonotype was recorded a few times. The chain is built from TRBV4-3 and TRBJ2-7, with D possibly being TRBD1 or TRBD2 (6 bases each). CDR1 LGHNA and CDR2 YSLEER come from the germline V gene. The CDR3 sequence is 15 residues long. The germline V and J ends were trimmed by 2 bases and 4 bases, with 15 bases remaining between them. CDR3 in amino acids: CASSQYLGGGYEQYV. CDR3 nucleotides: TGCGCCAGCAGCCAATACCTCGGAGGGGGGTACGAGCAGTACGTC.

This clonotype has only a few counts. J is TRBJ2-7 and V is TRBV4-1; TRBD1 is a possible D gene (6 bases). Trimming stripped 3 bases from V and 3 bases from J, with 15 bases between. Germline V gene data show CDR1 as MGHRA and CDR2 as YSYEKL. The CDR3 spans 15 residues. The CDR3, as DNA: TGCGCCAGCAGCCAGGGGGCCGGCCACCTCTACGAGCAGTACTTC. Translated: CASSQGAGHLYEQYF.

The chain carries TRBV7-9 and TRBJ1-1; perhaps TRBD1 as D (5 bases). Trimming took off 5 bases at V and 6 bases at J, with 13 bases between the two ends. The CDR3 length is 13 residues. Germline CDR1 and CDR2: SEHNR and FQNEAQ (reference sequence). For the CDR3, the DNA is TGTGCCAGCAGCCGTTCGACAGTAGCTGAAGCTTTCTTT. Protein sequence: CASSRSTVAEAFF.

The chain employs TRBV24-1 and TRBJ1-2; D possibly corresponds to TRBD1 (6 bases). The CDR3 is 14 amino acids. CDR1 KGHDR and CDR2 SFDVKD come from the germline V gene. Trimming left V 2 bases short and J 8 bases short, with 14 bases between. The CDR3, as DNA: TGTGCCACCAGTGATTCGTCAGGGGCGGGAGGCTACACCTTC. Translating it yields CATSDSSGAGGYTF.

The V and J genes are TRBV7-3 and TRBJ2-3; 10 bases are a match to TRBD2. The V and J ends lost 3 bases and 6 bases, in that order; junction bases with no gene match: 9. The CDR3 contains 16 residues. Germline V CDR1 and CDR2: SGHTA, FQGTGA. The CDR3, as DNA: TGTGCCAGCAGCTTTAGGAGCGGGGGGGCTGGTGATACGCAGTATTTT. Translated, it gives CASSFRSGGAGDTQYF.

The chain recombines TRBV7-8 with TRBJ1-3, with TRBD1 matching 8 bases. In germline, CDR1 is SGHVS, CDR2 FQNEAQ. Trimming at V came to 5 bases and at J to 2 bases, leaving 11 bases not matched to a gene. The length of the CDR3 is 17 residues. This chain's CDR3 is CASSPRTGRRPGNTIYF. The CDR3 DNA sequence: TGTGCCAGCAGCCCCCGGACAGGGAGGCGGCCTGGAAACACCATATATTTT.

The chain links TRBV20-1 to TRBJ2-7, with TRBD1 matching 7 bases. The CDR3 has 15 amino acids. Per germline, CDR1 DFQATT and CDR2 SNEGSKA (reference sequence). Unmatched junction bases numbered 15, after V lost 5 bases and J lost 5 bases. The CDR3 reads CSAPDRDKRLNEQYV. The CDR3 coding sequence is TGCAGTGCTCCCGACAGGGATAAGAGGTTAAACGAGCAGTACGTC.

This clonotype was counted ten times or more. The gene calls are TRBV7-6 and TRBJ1-4; D ambiguous. V was trimmed by 6 bases and J by 6 bases, leaving 17 bases between them. The CDR3 is made up of 15 amino acids. Looked up from germline, CDR1 is SGHVS and CDR2 is FNYEAQ. CDR3 protein: CASSPEGTPYEKLFF. As DNA, the CDR3 is TGTGCCAGCAGTCCCGAGGGAACACCATATGAAAAACTGTTTTTT.

This clonotype was seen more than once but under ten times. The chain employs TRBV7-2 and TRBJ1-2; D gene unclear. V was clipped by 3 bases and J by 3 bases, with 8 bases between them. This CDR3 spans 13 amino acids. Germline values: CDR1 SGHTA, CDR2 FQGNSA. The DNA for the CDR3 is TGTGCCAGCAGCTTGGGTGTGGACTATGGCTACACCTTC. It translates to CASSLGVDYGYTF.

This clonotype has more than one count but fewer than ten. The rearrangement uses TRBV6-1 and TRBJ2-1; D unclear. The V gene lost 3 bases and the J gene lost 3 bases, with 12 bases spanning the gap. The CDR3 runs 15 residues. Germline V gene data show CDR1 as MNHNS and CDR2 as SASEGT. In DNA form, the CDR3 reads TGTGCCAGCAGTGATAGTGTTTCGGACTACAATGAGCAGTTCTTC. This gives the protein CASSDSVSDYNEQFF.

V is TRBV14 and J is TRBJ2-1, with TRBD2 identical over 11 bases. V was pared by 4 bases and J by 5 bases, with 7 bases of the junction left unmatched. CDR1 and CDR2 (germline): SGHDN, FVKESK. CDR3 size: 16 residues. The CDR3 spells CASSLKLAGAHNEQFF. CDR3 DNA: TGTGCCAGCAGCCTGAAACTAGCGGGGGCCCACAATGAGCAGTTCTTC. Full variable domain (missing parts from reference TRBV14 and TRBJ2-1): EAGVTQFPSHSVIEKGQTVTLRCDPISGHDNLYWYRRVMGKEIKFLLHFVKESKQDESGMPNNRFLAERTGGTYSTLKVQPAELEDSGVYFCASSLKLAGAHNEQFFGPGTRLTVL.

The chain combines TRBV12-3 or TRBV12-4 with TRBJ2-2, with no clear D. CDR3 size: 12 residues. The germline V and J ends were trimmed by 5 bases and 7 bases, with 8 bases remaining between them. The CDR3 coding sequence is TGTGCCAGCAGTGAGCTCCGCGGGGAGCTGTTTTTT. It codes for CASSELRGELFF.

This clonotype was counted between two and nine times. The chain carries TRBV7-2 and TRBJ2-7, with D hard to call. The CDR3 is made up of 13 amino acids. V was pared by 2 bases and J by 4 bases, with 9 bases between. Per the germline V gene, CDR1 is SGHTA and CDR2 is FQGNSA. The CDR3 protein is CASSLNRKYEQYF. CDR3 DNA sequence: TGTGCCAGCAGCTTAAACCGGAAATACGAGCAGTACTTC.